The T cell receptor beta chain under discussion was sequenced for a study of metastatic and nonmetastatic thyroid tumors. Across the whole study: Malignant and benign thyroid patients had repertoires compared in peripheral blood and tumor or nodule tissue.

This clone was recorded at least ten times. Its antigen remains unidentified. Thyroid surgery had not been preceded by any treatment in any patient. Original methodology: Variation in CDR3 across clinicopathological groups served as the basis for constructing a distant-metastasis classifier in papillary thyroid cancer. With MiXCR, TCRdb reprocessed the PCR reads. TCRdb's processing, not the authors' own work, is the source of the V and J calls. Among 13,000 or so clones, just under 30% were seen once, and the ten largest hold 3.9%. The germline gives CDR1 SNHLY, CDR2 FYNNEI. V lost 2 bases and J 6 bases, leaving 7 bases between the germline ends. The CDR3 length is 13 residues. General observations from the study: Within blood and tumor, benign nodules reportedly had significantly lower TCR beta diversity than malignant thyroid tumors did.

Sequenced material: blood. The sequence derives from a female donor with papillary thyroid cancer or a benign thyroid nodule (not recorded which). Some clones in this sample may be carry-over from other donors' samples. The chain is built from TRBV2 and TRBJ2-2; a weak D match, TRBD2 (5 bases). The CDR3 coding sequence is TGTGCCAGCAGTGAACTAGCCCCCGGGGAGCTGTTTTTT. Translating gives CASSELAPGELFF.